The 28 T cell receptor beta chains in this list originate from one sample, sequenced in a study of beta chain features in type 1 diabetes. Every bit of the isolated RNA underwent reverse transcription, so sequencing read expressed TCRB transcripts. Measured with immunoSEQ multiplex PCR; TCRdb has only the in-frame clones, and not every one. The data show under 50,000 clones, under 65% seen once. The sample taken for sequencing was Tregs from blood. All receptors come from a woman younger than 35 in good health.

V and J are TRBV7-8 and TRBJ2-7, with 11 bases matching TRBD2. The CDR3 length is 15 residues. The ends lost 5 bases at V and 2 bases at J; junction bases unmatched: 5. The germline CDR1 and CDR2 sequences are SGHVS and FQNEAQ. CDR3 coding DNA: TGTGCCAGCAGCCTCCCTAGCGGGAGGCCCTACGAGCAGTACTTC. It is translated as CASSLPSGRPYEQYF. The complete variable domain, with remaining parts taken from reference TRBV7-8 and TRBJ2-7, reads GAGVSQSPRYKVAKRGQDVALRCDPISGHVSLFWYQQALGQGPEFLTYFQNEAQLDKSGLPSDRFFAERPEGSVSTLKIQRTQQEDSAVYLCASSLPSGRPYEQYFGPGTRLTVT.

This chain joins TRBV7-3 and TRBJ2-1; 7 bases map to TRBD2. The junction had 4 bases not matched to a gene; V was cut back by 3 bases and J by 2 bases. From germline, CDR1 is SGHTA and CDR2 FQGTGA. The CDR3 is 15 residues long. This CDR3 is CASSFELATYNEQFF. CDR3 nucleotide sequence: TGTGCCAGCAGCTTTGAACTAGCGACCTACAATGAGCAGTTCTTC.

In this sample, this clone turned up a few times. The chain carries TRBV6-6 and TRBJ2-1, with D perhaps TRBD1 (5 bases). The CDR3 length is 13 residues. V lost 7 bases and J 3 bases, leaving 10 bases between the germline ends. The germline gives CDR1 MNHNY, CDR2 SVGAGI (reference sequence). CDR3 amino acids: CASKRTNYNEQFF. The CDR3 nucleotides are TGTGCCAGCAAGAGGACAAACTACAATGAGCAGTTCTTC.

This clone was observed a few times. V usage is TRBV5-4 and J usage is TRBJ2-2; TRBD2 aligns across 11 bases. Germline CDR1 SGHNT, CDR2 YYREEE (reference sequence). This CDR3 spans 17 amino acids. Trimming cost V 5 bases and J 2 bases; bases outside gene matches: 8. CDR3 DNA: TGTGCCAGCAGAAGCGGACTAGCGGGCGGCAACACCGGGGAGCTGTTTTTT. Translation gives CASRSGLAGGNTGELFF.

The table lists this clone with a count of one. V is TRBV5-6 and J is TRBJ2-3, with 11 bases matching TRBD2. V was pared by 5 bases and J by 3 bases, with 5 bases of the junction left unmatched. Germline V CDR1 and CDR2: SGHDT, YYEEEE. The CDR3 spans 15 residues. CDR3 in amino acids: CASRTSGIRTDTQYF. DNA for the CDR3: TGTGCCAGCAGGACTAGCGGGATTAGGACAGATACGCAGTATTTT.

This rearrangement joins TRBV5-4 to TRBJ2-2; tentative D call: TRBD1 (5 bases). This CDR3 comprises 15 residues. The germline V gene has CDR1 SGHNT and CDR2 YYREEE (reference sequence). Trimming removed 0 bases at V and 4 bases at J, with 10 bases between. CDR3 coding DNA: TGTGCCAGCAGCTTGGGTTTGGGGCTCACCGGGGAGCTGTTTTTT. It translates to CASSLGLGLTGELFF.

The rearrangement links TRBV25-1 to TRBJ2-3, with 7 bases fitting TRBD1. The V and J ends lost 1 base and 2 bases, in that order; junction bases with no gene match: 6. The CDR3 spans 16 residues. CDR1 and CDR2 from the germline V gene are MGHDK and SYGVNS. CDR3 sequence: CASSECTGAYTDTQYF. The CDR3 DNA follows: TGTGCCAGCAGTGAATGTACAGGGGCCTACACAGATACGCAGTATTTT.

The V and J genes are TRBV18 and TRBJ2-7, with a tentative D call TRBD1 (6 bases). Trimming pared 4 bases from V and 3 bases from J, leaving 16 bases between. CDR1 and CDR2 from the germline V gene are KGHSH and LQKENI. The CDR3 consists of 15 residues. CDR3 residues: CASSLPQGANYEQYF. The DNA of the CDR3 is TGTGCCAGCTCACTACCACAGGGCGCTAACTACGAGCAGTACTTC. Combining the CDR3 with reference TRBV18 and TRBJ2-7 gives the whole variable domain NAGVMQNPRHLVRRRGQEARLRCSPMKGHSHVYWYRQLPEEGLKFMVYLQKENIIDESGMPKERFSAEFPKEGPSILRIQQVVRGDSAAYFCASSLPQGANYEQYFGPGTRLTVT.

This chain links TRBV6-5 with TRBJ1-5, with TRBD1 as a possible D gene (5 bases). V was cut by 4 bases and J by 7 bases, with 14 bases left in between. This CDR3 is built from 14 residues. Germline V gene sequence: CDR1 MNHEY, CDR2 SVGAGI. This CDR3 reads CASSSDRAGQPQHF. The CDR3 DNA reads TGTGCCAGCAGTTCGGACCGGGCAGGGCAGCCCCAGCATTTT.

The chain recombines TRBV29-1 with TRBJ2-7, with D possibly being TRBD1 (5 bases). Trimming left V 5 bases short and J 0 bases short, with 8 bases between. The CDR3 runs 12 residues. Per germline, CDR1 SQVTM and CDR2 ANQGSEA. The CDR3 spells CSVKTASYEQYF. CDR3 nucleotides: TGCAGCGTTAAGACAGCCTCCTACGAGCAGTACTTC.

The chain combines TRBV25-1 with TRBJ1-1, with 10 bases aligning to TRBD1. This CDR3 is built from 15 residues. Germline V CDR1 and CDR2: MGHDK, SYGVNS. With V trimmed by 4 bases and J by 7 bases, 9 bases remained unmatched. Here the CDR3 reads CASSAGTGVYGEAFF. For the CDR3, the DNA is TGTGCCAGCAGTGCTGGGACAGGGGTATATGGTGAAGCTTTCTTT.

The chain has TRBV28 and TRBJ2-6, with no clear D. Germline lookup yields CDR1 MDHEN and CDR2 SYDVKM. V lost 6 bases to trimming and J lost 0 bases, with 12 bases between them. The CDR3 loop spans 16 amino acids. The CDR3 nucleotides are TGTGCCAGCAGAGACTTCGGGTTCTCTGGGGCCAACGTCCTGACTTTC. The encoded protein is CASRDFGFSGANVLTF.

This clone has only a few counts. V and J are TRBV7-9 and TRBJ1-1; D is undetermined. In germline, CDR1 is SEHNR, CDR2 FQNEAQ (reference sequence). Trimming stripped 1 base from V and 5 bases from J, with 14 bases between. This CDR3 is built from 15 residues. The CDR3 nucleotides read TGTGCCAGCAGCTTAGGGGTAGGCCGGGGTACTGAAGCTTTCTTT. Protein: CASSLGVGRGTEAFF.

Relative to its sample, this clone is medium-sized. The chain combines TRBV29-1 with TRBJ1-1; no firm D call. The CDR3 contains 11 residues. V was trimmed by 5 bases and J by 7 bases, leaving 11 bases between them. CDR1 and CDR2 (germline): SQVTM, ANQGSEA. The CDR3 sequence is CSVKNGDEAFF. CDR3 coding DNA: TGCAGCGTTAAGAACGGAGATGAAGCTTTCTTT.

The chain employs TRBV29-1 and TRBJ2-3; 7 bases map to TRBD1. The trim removed 4 bases at V and 4 bases at J, leaving 2 bases unmatched. This CDR3 has 12 residues. Germline V gene sequence: CDR1 SQVTM, CDR2 ANQGSEA. Here the CDR3 DNA reads TGCAGCGTTGGAACAGGGGCAGATACGCAGTATTTT. As protein: CSVGTGADTQYF.

The chain recombines TRBV7-9 with TRBJ1-1; 10 bases agree with TRBD1. Germline-derived CDR1 and CDR2 are SEHNR and FQNEAQ (reference sequence). This CDR3 is built from 13 residues. The junction had 3 bases not matched to a gene; V was cut back by 5 bases and J by 6 bases. DNA of the CDR3: TGTGCCAGCAGCCCAGGGACAGGGGCTGAAGCTTTCTTT. Its protein is CASSPGTGAEAFF.

The V call is TRBV5-1, the J call TRBJ2-3; TRBD1 agrees at 8 bases. This CDR3 has 15 residues. Germline CDR1 SGHRS, CDR2 YFSETQ. Trimming cost V 4 bases and J 2 bases; bases outside gene matches: 6. CDR3 residues: CASSQDRGYTDTQYF. The CDR3 DNA sequence: TGCGCCAGCAGCCAAGACAGGGGATACACAGATACGCAGTATTTT.

The V and J genes are TRBV28 and TRBJ1-1, with no clear D. CDR1 MDHEN and CDR2 SYDVKM come from the germline V gene. This CDR3 region has 12 residues. Trimming cost V 6 bases and J 1 base, with 6 bases left between them. CDR3 coding DNA: TGTGCCAGCAGCCTCCCGAACACTGAAGCTTTCTTT. Translating gives CASSLPNTEAFF.

This clone was counted only a few times. The chain uses TRBV12-5 and TRBJ2-5, with TRBD1 matching 7 bases. The CDR3 is made up of 16 amino acids. Germline V gives CDR1 LGHNT, CDR2 FRNRAP. With 7 bases clipped from V and 5 bases from J, the junction kept 16 bases outside the gene matches. Here the CDR3 DNA reads TGTGCTAGTGCCCGAGGGGGCCTCCGGTCGCGGGAGACCCAGTACTTC. Amino acids: CASARGGLRSRETQYF.

The chain couples TRBV5-4 to TRBJ2-1; 9 nucleotides line up with TRBD1. J was trimmed by 7 bases and V by 2 bases; bases with no gene match: 7. The CDR3 covers 15 residues. Germline assignment: CDR1 SGHNT and CDR2 YYREEE (reference sequence). For the CDR3, the DNA is TGTGCCAGCAGCTTAATGACAGGGGGTTTTAATGAGCAGTTCTTC. Residues: CASSLMTGGFNEQFF.

This clone has a handful of counts. The rearrangement joins TRBV29-1 to TRBJ2-5, with D tentatively TRBD2 (6 bases). The J call may be faulty, since TRBJ2-4 better matches the DNA end. There are 14 residues in the CDR3. Germline V gene lookup returns CDR1 SQVTM and CDR2 ANQGSEA. CDR3 residues: CSVVKGLAKNIQYF. For the CDR3, the DNA is TGCAGCGTTGTAAAGGGACTAGCCAAAAACATTCAGTACTTC.

This clone occurred a few times. The chain carries TRBV5-1 and TRBJ2-3; 7 bases fit TRBD2. CDR3 size: 16 residues. V trimming: 1 base; J trimming: 2 bases; junction bases outside the gene matches: 7. Per the germline V gene, CDR1 is SGHRS and CDR2 is YFSETQ. This chain's CDR3 is CASSLSTGGSTDTQYF. In DNA, the CDR3 is TGCGCCAGCAGCTTGAGTACGGGAGGATCCACAGATACGCAGTATTTT.

The chain is built from TRBV7-2 and TRBJ2-1; TRBD1 might be the D (6 bases). V dropped 5 bases and J dropped 5 bases, with 22 bases sitting between them. The CDR3 totals 17 residues. The V gene's germline CDR1 is SGHTA and CDR2 FQGNSA. CDR3 sequence reads: CASSPRAFTGTHNEQFF. DNA for the CDR3: TGTGCCAGCAGCCCCCGGGCCTTCACAGGGACCCACAATGAGCAGTTCTTC.

V usage is TRBV11-3 and J usage is TRBJ1-2; possibly TRBD1 for D (5 bases). Trimming shortened V by 6 bases and J by 2 bases, and 25 bases separated the two germline ends. CDR1 and CDR2 (germline): SGHNT, YENEEA. The CDR3 consists of 18 residues. The CDR3 coding sequence is TGTGCCAGCAGTTCCGAGACAGAACCTCACGTTTCAAACTATGGCTACACCTTC. Encoded protein: CASSSETEPHVSNYGYTF.

The rearrangement links TRBV4-1 to TRBJ2-7, with TRBD1 matching 8 bases. Germline CDR1 reads MGHRA; CDR2 reads YSYEKL. This CDR3 contains 15 residues. With V trimmed by 2 bases and J by 2 bases, 5 bases remained unmatched. CDR3 loop: CASSQPGQGTYEQYF. In DNA, the CDR3 is TGCGCCAGCAGCCAACCCGGACAGGGTACCTACGAGCAGTACTTC.

This clone showed up just a few times. The chain has TRBV19 and TRBJ1-2; 9 bases are a match to TRBD1. Trimming at V came to 3 bases and at J to 8 bases, leaving 10 bases not matched to a gene. From germline, CDR1 is LNHDA and CDR2 SQIVND (reference sequence). The CDR3 is 15 amino acids. The CDR3 DNA sequence: TGTGCCAGTAGTATGACGGAACAGGGGGCAGGGGGCTACACCTTC. Translation: CASSMTEQGAGGYTF.

This chain joins TRBV27 and TRBJ2-1; 7 bases are shared with TRBD2. The V gene end was trimmed by 2 bases and the J gene end by 7 bases; junction bases not matched to a gene: 8. The germline V gene encodes CDR1 MNHEY and CDR2 SMNVEV (reference sequence). The CDR3 is made up of 15 amino acids. CDR3 residues: CASSLTAGIRNEQFF. The CDR3, as DNA: TGTGCCAGCAGTTTAACAGCGGGAATTCGTAATGAGCAGTTCTTC.

V and J are TRBV30 and TRBJ2-5; possibly TRBD2 for D (5 bases). Germline CDR1 is GTSNPN and CDR2 is SVGIG (reference sequence). Trimming removed 1 base at V and 2 bases at J, with 14 bases between. This CDR3 spans 15 amino acids. CDR3 amino acids: CAWSELFGGQETQYF. Here the CDR3 DNA reads TGTGCCTGGAGTGAGTTATTCGGCGGGCAAGAGACCCAGTACTTC.